This T cell receptor beta chain comes out of a study of HIV-infected patients and healthy controls. Roughly three months, about 14 weeks, into antiretroviral therapy, follow-up blood was collected. All unsorted peripheral T cells were captured because whole blood was used without fractionation. Reverse transcription used roughly 480 ng RNA and constant-region primers for alpha and beta. Separate chain-specific third strand synthesis with multiplexing indices produced the alpha and beta libraries. TCRdb re-analysed the 5' RACE reads in MiXCR, keeping a single row per CDR3 protein. The data show some 14,000 distinct CDR3 sequences, less than 15% seen once. V lost 0 bases, J lost 5 bases, and 20 bases stayed unmatched. CDR3 size: 21 residues. From germline, CDR1 is SGHNT and CDR2 YYREEE (reference sequence).

Source: blood, taken during antiretroviral therapy. The receptor comes from an adult with HIV infection. The donor label of this sample is uncertain. This chain connects TRBV5-4 to TRBJ2-6; 7 nucleotides line up with TRBD2. DNA of the CDR3: TGTGCCAGCAGCTTGGTACTCTCGCGGGACTACCCCATTCAGCGGGCCAACGTCCTGACTTTC. Its protein product is CASSLVLSRDYPIQRANVLTF.